Below are 11 T cell receptor beta chains sequenced from a single sample in a study of blood T cell repertoires in COVID-19. Profiling relied on immunoSEQ multiplex PCR, and the TCRdb table lists in-frame clones only, not all of them. The data contain roughly 250,000 clones, about 79% of them singletons. The sample consisted of peripheral blood. The source is a woman older than 75 with acute or convalescent COVID-19.

The chain carries TRBV9 and TRBJ2-3; 15 nucleotides agree with TRBD2. Per the germline V gene, CDR1 is SGDLS and CDR2 is YYNGEE. Trimming took 4 bases from V and 4 from J; bases not matched to a gene: 13. CDR3 length equals 19 residues. The CDR3 loop reads CASSTGLAGGSLGADTQYF. In nucleotides, the CDR3 is TGTGCCAGCAGCACAGGACTAGCGGGGGGGTCCTTGGGAGCAGATACGCAGTATTTT.

The chain combines TRBV19 with TRBJ2-1; 8 positions agree with TRBD1. Germline assignment: CDR1 LNHDA and CDR2 SQIVND (reference sequence). The CDR3 totals 16 residues. V shed 3 bases, J shed 5 bases, and the junction held 9 bases outside the gene matches. The DNA of the CDR3 is TGTGCCAGTAGTATTGTCGGGACAGGCGCTAACAATGAGCAGTTCTTC. Translating gives CASSIVGTGANNEQFF.

This chain uses TRBV4-2 with TRBJ1-5, with TRBD1 matching over 7 bases. The J segment lost 3 bases and the V segment lost 4 bases, leaving 9 bases of the junction unmatched. Germline V gene data show CDR1 as LGHNA and CDR2 as YNFKEQ. The CDR3 runs to 16 residues. The CDR3 coding sequence is TGTGCCAGCAGCCTAGACGCAGGGGGGTACAATCAGCCCCAGCATTTT. Translating it yields CASSLDAGGYNQPQHF.

The chain links TRBV30 to TRBJ1-3; no firm D call. The V gene's germline CDR1 is GTSNPN and CDR2 SVGIG (reference sequence). The CDR3 runs to 12 residues. Trimming removed 7 bases at V and 2 bases at J, with 9 bases between. This chain's CDR3 is CASHRAGNTIYF. CDR3 DNA: TGTGCCTCCCACCGGGCTGGAAACACCATATATTTT.

Only a few counts were recorded for this clone. The J gene is TRBJ1-6, the V gene TRBV2; D is perhaps TRBD1 (6 bases). The CDR3 has 16 amino acids. Trimming pared 6 bases from V and 7 bases from J, leaving 19 bases between. Germline V gene data show CDR1 as SNHLY and CDR2 as FYNNEI. Here the CDR3 reads CASRFGAQGLNSPLHF. As DNA, the CDR3 is TGTGCCAGCAGGTTCGGGGCCCAGGGGTTGAATTCACCCCTCCACTTT.

The chain carries TRBV28 and TRBJ1-6; 10 nucleotides agree with TRBD1. Trimming removed 6 bases from V and 6 bases from J; junction bases left unmatched: 5. The germline V gene has CDR1 MDHEN and CDR2 SYDVKM. This CDR3 region has 15 residues. CDR3 DNA: TGTGCCAGCAGCCGACAGGGGGCTAGTAATTCACCCCTCCACTTT. As protein: CASSRQGASNSPLHF. Full variable domain (missing parts from reference TRBV28 and TRBJ1-6): DVKVTQSSRYLVKRTGEKVFLECVQDMDHENMFWYRQDPGLGLRLIYFSYDVKMKEKGDIPEGYSVSREKKERFSLILESASTNQTSMYLCASSRQGASNSPLHFGNGTRLTVT.

This chain uses TRBV7-3 with TRBJ2-3; D perhaps matches TRBD2 (5 bases). The CDR3 length is 14 residues. With 1 base removed from V and 5 bases from J, the gap between germline ends came to 10 bases. Looked up from germline, CDR1 is SGHTA and CDR2 is FQGTGA. The chain's CDR3 is CASSLNGLGDTQYF. The CDR3 DNA reads as TGTGCCAGCAGCTTAAACGGACTCGGAGATACGCAGTATTTT.

The chain employs TRBV27 and TRBJ2-5; TRBD1 is a possible D gene (6 bases). The CDR3 length is 15 residues. Germline V lookup: CDR1 MNHEY, CDR2 SMNVEV (reference sequence). V was shortened by 5 bases and J by 4 bases, with 17 bases between the two germline ends. DNA for the CDR3: TGTGCCAGCAGTGCGACACAGGGTTTTAGAGAGACCCAGTACTTC. Its protein is CASSATQGFRETQYF.

V is TRBV6-5 and J is TRBJ2-1, with TRBD2 matching over 8 bases. Germline CDR1 MNHEY, CDR2 SVGAGI. V lost 5 bases, J lost 3 bases, and 6 bases stayed unmatched. The CDR3 has 15 residues. CDR3 sequence (DNA): TGTGCCAGCAGTCAAAGCGGGGGAGACTACAATGAGCAGTTCTTC. Its translation is CASSQSGGDYNEQFF.

The V and J genes are TRBV7-9 and TRBJ1-2; 7 nucleotides line up with TRBD1. The CDR3 length is 14 residues. Germline lookup yields CDR1 SEHNR and CDR2 FQNEAQ (reference sequence). The V and J ends lost 2 bases and 6 bases, in that order; junction bases with no gene match: 6. The CDR3 reads CASSLPGTADGYTF. CDR3 nucleotide sequence: TGTGCCAGCAGCTTACCCGGGACAGCCGATGGCTACACCTTC.

The chain recombines TRBV5-1 with TRBJ1-5, with D possibly TRBD1 on 5 matching bases. CDR1 is SGHRS, CDR2 YFSETQ, per germline. Trimming stripped 4 bases from V and 2 bases from J, with 13 bases between. This CDR3 region has 15 residues. The CDR3 nucleotides read TGCGCCAGCAGCGCCAGGGTTGGTGGCAATCAGCCCCAGCATTTT. This gives the protein CASSARVGGNQPQHF.